Sequencing of this T cell receptor beta chain was carried out in a study of cytomegalovirus exposure and HLA in healthy donors. The study's findings and limits: In a later analysis, most CMV-associated TCR beta chains appeared HLA-restricted. An apparent linkage of common viral pathogens to several of the most significant clusters emerged in a later analysis.

CDR3 size: 11 residues. Trimming took 5 bases from V and 6 from J, leaving 8 bases between them. The germline V gene encodes CDR1 KGHSH and CDR2 LQKENI. Primers included in the PCR were 60 Vbeta and 13 Jbeta primers. Measured with immunoSEQ multiplex PCR; TCRdb has only the in-frame clones, and not every one. Seen here are some 180,000 clones, about 88% observed once, and the top ten hold roughly 2.5%. In the case of this clone: The antigen is not known.

This chain uses TRBV18 with TRBJ2-7; no clear D. The receptor comes from a man younger than 40 in good health and CMV-seropositive. Sample: PBMCs. As DNA, the CDR3 is TGTGCCAGCTCATCATCGAGCGAGCAGTACTTC. It translates to CASSSSSEQYF.